This T cell receptor beta chain was sequenced in a study of a mutant IDH1 vaccine in newly diagnosed glioma. At the level of the study: Radiotherapy alone preceded vaccination by 4-6 weeks; alternatively, vaccination started with temozolomide cycles. The study held visit V12 at week 35 and visit V13 at week 47. Study findings and constraints: Patients showed vaccine-induced immune responses at a rate of roughly 93%.

This table comes from immunoSEQ multiplex PCR, and its TCRdb copy is limited to in-frame clones, with some not included. The table records tens of thousands of clones, roughly four fifths of them present only once. Comment on this clone: Its antigen remains unknown.

Time point denoted: week 47, end of study. Vaccine doses each comprised 300 ug of mutant IDH1 20-mer peptide, with topical imiquimod. Those who donated had recent WHO grade 3 or 4 IDH1-mutant, ATRX-lost astrocytomas. V gave up 3 bases and J gave up 6 bases, with 8 bases separating them. Germline V lookup: CDR1 SGHDN, CDR2 FVKESK. CDR3 length: 12 amino acids. This clonotype was obtained from a woman aged 50 to 65 with glioma. The source material was PBMCs, sampled from a glioma patient whose treatment included an IDH1 peptide vaccine. This chain uses TRBV14 with TRBJ2-5, with D hard to call. CDR3 sequence (DNA): TGTGCCAGCAGCCAGAGACGGCAGACCCAGTACTTC. Translated, it gives CASSQRRQTQYF.